The present TCR beta chain was sequenced within a study of blood T cell repertoires in COVID-19. CDR3 length: 12 residues. Trimming took 7 bases from V and 6 from J, leaving 12 bases between them. Germline V gene lookup returns CDR1 SGHDN and CDR2 FVKESK. Repertoires were generated with immunoSEQ multiplex PCR, while TCRdb's copy carries only in-frame clones and drops some. The sample has roughly 120,000 clones; just under 90% are singletons. Sequences were obtained from peripheral blood. The genes are TRBV14 and TRBJ1-1, with D uncertain. The source of this sequence is a human donor in a cohort sampled during active COVID-19. CDR3 coding DNA: TGTGCCAGCACCGGCCCGGGTCCTGAAGCTTTCTTT. Translation: CASTGPGPEAFF.